This T cell receptor (beta chain) derives from a study of blood T cell repertoires in COVID-19. Study-wide context: Collection of acute and convalescent COVID-19 samples took place in the United States, Italy and Spain.

V was pared by 2 bases and J by 5 bases, with 14 bases of the junction left unmatched. Germline assignment: CDR1 SGHRS and CDR2 YFSETQ. The CDR3 extends over 17 amino acids. Methods used by the authors: The assay estimated nucleated cells by amplifying reference gene primers. TCRdb's table, derived via immunoSEQ multiplex PCR, lists solely in-frame clones and lacks some. V and J calls and clone size are copied from that table; D and trimming were computed from the DNA. The table has about 63,000 clones, roughly 87% seen once. Sequenced: peripheral blood. The chain has TRBV5-1 and TRBJ2-5; 8 bases align to TRBD2. The origin of this receptor is an elderly woman with acute or convalescent COVID-19. Here the CDR3 reads CASSFGPGGTGMETQYF. CDR3 nucleotides: TGCGCCAGCAGCTTTGGACCGGGAGGGACTGGAATGGAGACCCAGTACTTC.